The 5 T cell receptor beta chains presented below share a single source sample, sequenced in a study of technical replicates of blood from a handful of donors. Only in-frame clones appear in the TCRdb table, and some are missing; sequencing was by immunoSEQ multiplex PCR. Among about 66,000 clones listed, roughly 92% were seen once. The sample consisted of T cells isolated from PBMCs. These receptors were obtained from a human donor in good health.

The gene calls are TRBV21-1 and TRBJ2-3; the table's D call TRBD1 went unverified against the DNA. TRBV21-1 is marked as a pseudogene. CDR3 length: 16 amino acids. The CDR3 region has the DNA TGTGCCAGCAGCAAAGTTGAGACAGGGAACACAGATACGCAGTATTTT. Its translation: CASSKVETGNTDTQYF.

For the CDR3, the DNA is TGTGCCAGCAGCTTAGGAGCGGGGAGCGGCTACGAGCAGTACTTC. This codes for CASSLGAGSGYEQYF. V and J are TRBV11-2 and TRBJ2-7; 7 bases line up with TRBD2. The germline V gene has CDR1 SGHAT and CDR2 FQNNGV. The CDR3 runs 15 residues. J gave up 3 bases and V 1 base, and 6 bases lay outside the gene matches. Using reference TRBV11-2 and TRBJ2-7 for the parts outside the CDR3, the full variable domain is EAGVAQSPRYKIIEKRQSVAFWCNPISGHATLYWYQQILGQGPKLLIQFQNNGVVDDSQLPKDRFSAERLKGVDSTLKIQPAKLEDSAVYLCASSLGAGSGYEQYFGPGTRLTVT.

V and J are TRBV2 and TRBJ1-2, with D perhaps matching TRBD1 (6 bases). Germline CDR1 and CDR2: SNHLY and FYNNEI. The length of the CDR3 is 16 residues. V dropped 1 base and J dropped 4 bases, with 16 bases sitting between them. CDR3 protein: CASSEVSADSIYGYTF. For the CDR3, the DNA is TGTGCCAGCAGTGAAGTAAGCGCGGACAGCATCTATGGCTACACCTTC. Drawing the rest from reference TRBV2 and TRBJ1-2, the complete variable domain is EPEVTQTPSHQVTQMGQEVILRCVPISNHLYFYWYRQILGQKVEFLVSFYNNEISEKSEIFDDQFSVERPDGSNFTLKIRSTKLEDSAMYFCASSEVSADSIYGYTFGSGTRLTVV.

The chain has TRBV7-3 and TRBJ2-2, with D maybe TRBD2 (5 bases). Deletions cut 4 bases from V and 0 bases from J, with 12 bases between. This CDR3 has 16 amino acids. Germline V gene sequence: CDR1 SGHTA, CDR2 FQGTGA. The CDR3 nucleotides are TGTGCCAGCAGCTCCACCCCGACTACGAACACCGGGGAGCTGTTTTTT. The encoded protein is CASSSTPTTNTGELFF.

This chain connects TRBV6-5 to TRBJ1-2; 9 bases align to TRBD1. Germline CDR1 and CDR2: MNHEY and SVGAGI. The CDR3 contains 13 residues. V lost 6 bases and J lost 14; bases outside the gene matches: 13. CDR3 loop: CASSPRDRGSVTF. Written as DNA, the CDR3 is TGTGCCAGCAGCCCCCGAGACAGGGGGTCGGTTACCTTC.